Listed below are T cell receptor beta chains from one sample, sequenced in a study of monozygotic twins with inflammatory bowel disease. For each CDR3 protein, TCRdb gives one entry from its re-call of the 5' RACE reads, without DNA. The listing contains some 440,000 distinct CDR3 sequences. The sample comprised blood. The receptors here all came from a human donor with ulcerative colitis or Crohn's disease, or a healthy co-twin of an affected twin (not recorded which). The CDR3 runs from the conserved cysteine through the conserved F or W. Each record gives: V gene, J gene, CDR3 protein.

TRBV6-5	TRBJ1-1	CASSYSRGGGKGTEAFF
TRBV5-1	TRBJ2-7	CASSLLGPSYEQYF
TRBV20-1	TRBJ2-1	CSARTQGDRNEQFF
TRBV7-2	TRBJ2-3	CASSLGPSGATDTQYF
TRBV5-1	TRBJ2-5	CASSPTRIQETQYF
TRBV5-1	TRBJ1-5	CASSPGGGGQPQHF
TRBV21-1	TRBJ2-7	CASSTSGVGDEQYF
TRBV28	TRBJ1-2	CASSLLFVVPGEGYTF
TRBV7-4	TRBJ2-1	CARSRGSSYNEQFF
TRBV7-9	TRBJ1-4	CASSDWGQSDNEKLFF